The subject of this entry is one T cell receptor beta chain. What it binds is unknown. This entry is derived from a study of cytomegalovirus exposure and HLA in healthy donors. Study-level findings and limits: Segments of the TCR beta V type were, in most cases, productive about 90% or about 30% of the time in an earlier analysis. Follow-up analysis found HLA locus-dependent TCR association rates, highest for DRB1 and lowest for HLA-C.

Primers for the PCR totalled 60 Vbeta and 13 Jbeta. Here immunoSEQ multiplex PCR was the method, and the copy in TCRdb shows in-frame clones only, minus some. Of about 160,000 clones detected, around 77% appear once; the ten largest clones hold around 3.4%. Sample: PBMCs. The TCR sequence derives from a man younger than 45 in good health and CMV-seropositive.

The CDR3 region is CASSLASGGAQETQYF. In DNA form, the CDR3 reads TGTGCCAGCAGCTTAGCTAGCGGGGGGGCACAAGAGACCCAGTACTTC. The chain links TRBV7-7 to TRBJ2-5; 11 bases map to TRBD2. Germline loops: CDR1 SSHAT, CDR2 FNYEAQ (reference sequence). The V segment lost 0 bases and the J segment 2 bases; nucleotides outside the gene matches: 2. This CDR3 contains 16 residues.